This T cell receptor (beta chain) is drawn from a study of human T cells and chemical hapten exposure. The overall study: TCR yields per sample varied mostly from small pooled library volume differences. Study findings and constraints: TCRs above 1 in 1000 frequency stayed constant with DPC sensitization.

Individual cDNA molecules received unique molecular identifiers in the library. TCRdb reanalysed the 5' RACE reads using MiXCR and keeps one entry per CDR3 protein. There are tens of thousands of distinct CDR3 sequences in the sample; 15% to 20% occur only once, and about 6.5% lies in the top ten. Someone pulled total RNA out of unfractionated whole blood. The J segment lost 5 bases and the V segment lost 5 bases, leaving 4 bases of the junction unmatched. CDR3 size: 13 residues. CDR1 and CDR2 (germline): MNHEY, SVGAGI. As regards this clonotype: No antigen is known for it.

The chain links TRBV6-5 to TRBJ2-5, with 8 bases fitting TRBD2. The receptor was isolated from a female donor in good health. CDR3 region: CASSSGRGETQYF. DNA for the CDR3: TGTGCCAGCAGTAGCGGGAGAGGTGAGACCCAGTACTTC.